These T cell receptor beta chains were read from a single sample in a study of T cell responses to AZD1222 COVID-19 vaccine. Using immunoSEQ multiplex PCR, the repertoire was profiled, and TCRdb retains in-frame clones only, with some absent. The sample has 150,000 or so clones; under 95% are singletons. This material consisted of peripheral blood, taken on day 0 of AZD1222 vaccination. The receptors derive from an adult in good health. Both conserved end residues are part of each CDR3. A D gene is named only where the DNA matches it firmly. Part of the rows lack a size; the others show once, few, many or a class for expanded clones.

clone_size: once; j_call: TRBJ1-2; d_call: NA; cdr3_length: 16; v_call: TRBV24-1; cdr3_aa: CATSADGGGGHYGYTF; cdr3_nt: TGTGCCACCAGTGCCGATGGAGGGGGAGGTCACTATGGCTACACCTTC
clone_size: NA; j_call: TRBJ2-2; d_call: TRBD1; cdr3_length: 15; v_call: TRBV7-8; cdr3_aa: CASSLSDRGAGELFF; cdr3_nt: TGTGCCAGCAGCTTGAGCGACAGGGGTGCGGGGGAGCTGTTTTTT
clone_size: few; j_call: TRBJ2-5; d_call: TRBD1; cdr3_length: 14; v_call: TRBV9; cdr3_aa: CASSVGQGAETQYF; cdr3_nt: TGTGCCAGCAGCGTAGGACAGGGGGCAGAGACCCAGTACTTC
clone_size: NA; j_call: TRBJ2-4; d_call: NA; cdr3_length: 16; v_call: TRBV21-1; cdr3_aa: CASSRPDGTDKNIQYF; cdr3_nt: TGTGCCAGCAGTCGACCAGACGGGACAGACAAAAACATTCAGTACTTC
clone_size: NA; j_call: TRBJ2-2; d_call: NA; cdr3_length: 14; v_call: TRBV2; cdr3_aa: CASSLQEYTGELFF; cdr3_nt: TGTGCCAGCAGTCTACAGGAATACACCGGGGAGCTGTTTTTT
clone_size: NA; j_call: TRBJ2-7; d_call: NA; cdr3_length: 12; v_call: TRBV7-9; cdr3_aa: CASSLAIYEQYF; cdr3_nt: TGTGCCAGCAGCTTGGCTATCTACGAGCAGTACTTC
clone_size: NA; j_call: TRBJ2-1; d_call: NA; cdr3_length: 14; v_call: TRBV3-1/TRBV3-2; cdr3_aa: CASSPRRGIYEQFF; cdr3_nt: TGTGCCAGCAGCCCAAGGCGCGGGATCTATGAGCAGTTCTTC
clone_size: NA; j_call: TRBJ2-5; d_call: NA; cdr3_length: 14; v_call: TRBV6-1; cdr3_aa: CASSESGYQETQYF; cdr3_nt: TGTGCCAGCAGTGAATCAGGGTACCAAGAGACCCAGTACTTC
clone_size: NA; j_call: TRBJ1-6; d_call: NA; cdr3_length: 14; v_call: TRBV7-8; cdr3_aa: CASSPGGWISPLHF; cdr3_nt: TGTGCCAGCAGCCCCGGGGGGTGGATTTCACCCCTCCACTTT
clone_size: many; j_call: TRBJ1-6; d_call: NA; cdr3_length: 13; v_call: TRBV6-1; cdr3_aa: CASSDSGNSPLHF; cdr3_nt: TGTGCCAGCAGTGATTCAGGGAATTCACCCCTCCACTTT
clone_size: NA; j_call: TRBJ2-7; d_call: TRBD2; cdr3_length: 15; v_call: TRBV6-5; cdr3_aa: CASSYSYSGGYEQYF; cdr3_nt: TGTGCCAGCAGTTACTCATATAGCGGGGGCTACGAGCAGTACTTC
clone_size: NA; j_call: TRBJ2-5; d_call: NA; cdr3_length: 16; v_call: TRBV4-3; cdr3_aa: CASSQGGQGRQETQYF; cdr3_nt: TGCGCCAGCAGCCAAGGGGGCCAGGGGCGTCAAGAGACCCAGTACTTC
clone_size: NA; j_call: TRBJ2-1; d_call: NA; cdr3_length: 12; v_call: TRBV29-1; cdr3_aa: CSGLDSYNEQFF; cdr3_nt: TGCAGCGGGTTGGACAGCTACAATGAGCAGTTCTTC
clone_size: NA; j_call: TRBJ2-2; d_call: TRBD2; cdr3_length: 14; v_call: TRBV5-1; cdr3_aa: CASSTGLDRGELFF; cdr3_nt: TGCGCCAGCAGCACCGGACTAGATCGGGGGGAGCTGTTTTTT
clone_size: NA; j_call: TRBJ1-5; d_call: NA; cdr3_length: 15; v_call: TRBV28; cdr3_aa: CASSEADIMNQPQHF; cdr3_nt: TGTGCCAGCAGTGAGGCGGACATAATGAATCAGCCCCAGCATTTT
clone_size: NA; j_call: TRBJ1-3; d_call: NA; cdr3_length: 15; v_call: TRBV28; cdr3_aa: CASSLPGQTGNTIYF; cdr3_nt: TGTGCCAGCAGTTTACCCGGACAGACTGGAAACACCATATATTTT
clone_size: NA; j_call: TRBJ1-5; d_call: NA; cdr3_length: 14; v_call: TRBV5-1; cdr3_aa: CASSRDGGNQPQHF; cdr3_nt: TGCGCCAGCAGCCGGGACGGGGGGAATCAGCCCCAGCATTTT